This TCR beta chain appears in the sequencing data of a study of control samples from healthy donors and cancer patients. Profiling relied on immunoSEQ multiplex PCR, and the TCRdb table lists in-frame clones only, not all of them. The data contain approximately 40,000 clones, roughly three quarters of them singletons. Trimming removed 2 bases at V and 7 bases at J, with 12 bases between. Germline CDR1 and CDR2: GTSNPN and SVGIG (reference sequence). This CDR3 comprises 13 residues. This receptor was identified in a male donor with melanoma. This sequence joins TRBV30 and TRBJ1-3, with D maybe TRBD1 (6 bases). Sequenced: formalin-fixed, paraffin-embedded tissue. The CDR3 DNA reads TGTGCCTGGAGTTGGCCAGGGGTCAACACCATATATTTT. Protein product: CAWSWPGVNTIYF.